This paragraph reports one T cell receptor (beta chain). The sample is drawn from a study of control samples from healthy donors and cancer patients. TCRdb's copy holds only in-frame clones and misses some; the assay was immunoSEQ multiplex PCR. The table has about 98,000 clones, roughly four fifths seen once; the top ten hold about 2%. This CDR3 has 18 amino acids. Germline CDR1 SGHTA, CDR2 FQGTGA. J was trimmed by 0 bases and V by 1 base; bases with no gene match: 8. The TCR sequence derives from a man in his 60s in good health. The sample was blood. The chain combines TRBV7-3 with TRBJ2-1, with TRBD2 matching 8 bases. CDR3 bases: TGTGCCAGCAGCTTAATAGGGGTAGCGGGAAGCTCCTACAATGAGCAGTTCTTC. Translating gives CASSLIGVAGSSYNEQFF.